The 8 T cell receptor beta chains reported below all come from one sample, sequenced in a study of blood T cell repertoires in COVID-19. Sequencing was performed with immunoSEQ multiplex PCR; in TCRdb, only in-frame clones are kept and a portion is missing. The sample records just over 650,000 clones, about 87% being singletons. Sequenced material: peripheral blood. The origin of the receptors is a woman under 30 with acute or convalescent COVID-19.

V and J are TRBV19 and TRBJ1-2; tentative D call: TRBD1 (5 bases). V shed 5 bases and J shed 5 bases, with 24 bases lying between them. This CDR3 has 17 residues. Looked up from germline, CDR1 is LNHDA and CDR2 is SQIVND (reference sequence). CDR3 residues: CASSLRLGQGIGYGYTF. DNA of the CDR3: TGTGCCAGTAGTTTACGCCTTGGTCAGGGTATAGGGTATGGCTACACCTTC.

The chain combines TRBV19 with TRBJ2-1; 7 nucleotides align to TRBD2. The CDR3 totals 16 residues. Germline V gene lookup returns CDR1 LNHDA and CDR2 SQIVND (reference sequence). After removal of 7 bases from V and 0 bases from J, the junction contained 9 bases not matched to a gene. CDR3 nucleotides: TGTGCCAGTACCCCGTCGGGGGGTAGCTCCTACAATGAGCAGTTCTTC. Residues: CASTPSGGSSYNEQFF. Combining the CDR3 with reference TRBV19 and TRBJ2-1 gives the whole variable domain DGGITQSPKYLFRKEGQNVTLSCEQNLNHDAMYWYRQDPGQGLRLIYYSQIVNDFQKGDIAEGYSVSREKKESFPLTVTSAQKNPTAFYLCASTPSGGSSYNEQFFGPGTRLTVL.

The V and J genes are TRBV5-1 and TRBJ2-3, with 8 bases identical to TRBD2. CDR3 length: 16 residues. Germline CDR1 SGHRS, CDR2 YFSETQ. The ends lost 1 base at V and 3 bases at J; junction bases unmatched: 7. CDR3 residues: CASSLKARGATDTQYF. The CDR3 bases are TGCGCCAGCAGCTTGAAGGCGCGGGGGGCGACAGATACGCAGTATTTT.

This chain links TRBV6-5 with TRBJ2-5, with TRBD2 matching over 8 bases. CDR3 size: 15 residues. Germline V CDR1 and CDR2: MNHEY, SVGAGI. V gave up 6 bases and J gave up 7 bases; unmatched junction bases: 13. CDR3 sequence: CASSFRTGGPVTQYF. For the CDR3, the DNA is TGTGCCAGCAGCTTCCGTACGGGGGGGCCGGTGACCCAGTACTTC.

The chain has TRBV9 and TRBJ1-2; D is uncertain. The ends were cut back, 0 bases at V and 3 bases at J, with 6 bases in the middle. CDR3 length equals 13 residues. Germline-derived CDR1 and CDR2 are SGDLS and YYNGEE. CDR3: CASSVDGDYGYTF. The CDR3 bases are TGTGCCAGCAGCGTAGACGGGGACTATGGCTACACCTTC.

The V and J genes are TRBV5-5 and TRBJ1-3, with TRBD1 identical over 10 bases. Trimming cost V 2 bases and J 8 bases; bases outside gene matches: 4. The CDR3 has 14 amino acids. Germline loops: CDR1 SGHKS, CDR2 YYEKEE (reference sequence). CDR3 loop: CASSLGTGVDTIYF. CDR3 coding DNA: TGTGCCAGCAGCTTAGGGACAGGGGTGGACACCATATATTTT. Filled out from reference TRBV5-5 and TRBJ1-3, the complete variable domain reads DAGVTQSPTHLIKTRGQQVTLRCSPISGHKSVSWYQQVLGQGPQFIFQYYEKEERGRGNFPDRFSARQFPNYSSELNVNALLLGDSALYLCASSLGTGVDTIYFGEGSWLTVV.

The CDR3 sequence is CASSPGVPWNTIYF. In DNA form, the CDR3 reads TGTGCCAGCAGTCCCGGTGTGCCGTGGAACACCATATATTTT. The chain has TRBV6-5 and TRBJ1-3; D gene ambiguous. V shed 5 bases and J shed 7 bases, with 15 bases lying between them. The CDR3 is 14 amino acids. Germline values: CDR1 MNHEY, CDR2 SVGAGI.

Turning to this clone: Other DNA sequences in this specimen translate into the identical CDR3. The chain combines TRBV2 with TRBJ1-5, with a tentative D call TRBD1 (6 bases). Germline CDR1 and CDR2: SNHLY and FYNNEI. The CDR3 totals 16 residues. Trimming removed 7 bases at V and 4 bases at J, with 20 bases between. CDR3 protein: CASTVRRGRGNQPQHF. CDR3 coding DNA: TGTGCCAGCACTGTAAGAAGGGGTAGGGGGAATCAGCCCCAGCATTTT.